The source of this TCR beta chain is a study of control samples from healthy donors and cancer patients. This table comes from immunoSEQ multiplex PCR, and its TCRdb copy is limited to in-frame clones, with some not included. The table lists roughly 150,000 clones, 70% to 90% of them singletons. From germline, CDR1 is DFQATT and CDR2 SNEGSKA (reference sequence). V lost 7 bases to trimming and J lost 3 bases, with 8 bases between them. This CDR3 spans 11 amino acids. The rearrangement links TRBV20-1 to TRBJ2-3; maybe TRBD2 (5 bases). This TCR derives from a man aged 18 to 29 in good health. The material sequenced was blood. CDR3 sequence: CSDAGTDTQYF. In DNA form, the CDR3 reads TGCAGTGATGCGGGTACAGATACGCAGTATTTT.